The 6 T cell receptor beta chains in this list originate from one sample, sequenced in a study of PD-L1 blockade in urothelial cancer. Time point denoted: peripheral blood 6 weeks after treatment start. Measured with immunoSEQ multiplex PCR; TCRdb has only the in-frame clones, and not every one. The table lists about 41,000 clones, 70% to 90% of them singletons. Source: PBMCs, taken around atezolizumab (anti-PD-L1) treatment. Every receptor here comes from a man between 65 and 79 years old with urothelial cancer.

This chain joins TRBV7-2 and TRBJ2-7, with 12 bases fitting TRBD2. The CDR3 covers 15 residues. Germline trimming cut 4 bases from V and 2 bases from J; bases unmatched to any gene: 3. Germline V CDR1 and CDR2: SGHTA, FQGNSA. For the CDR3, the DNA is TGTGCCAGCAGCTCGCTAGCGGGAGGGACCTACGAGCAGTACTTC. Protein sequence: CASSSLAGGTYEQYF.

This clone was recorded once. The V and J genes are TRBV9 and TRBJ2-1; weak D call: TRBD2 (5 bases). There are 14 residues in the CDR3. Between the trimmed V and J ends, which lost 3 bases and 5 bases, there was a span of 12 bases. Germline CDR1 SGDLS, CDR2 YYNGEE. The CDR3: CASSALLEHNEQFF. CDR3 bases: TGTGCCAGCAGCGCCCTACTAGAACACAATGAGCAGTTCTTC.

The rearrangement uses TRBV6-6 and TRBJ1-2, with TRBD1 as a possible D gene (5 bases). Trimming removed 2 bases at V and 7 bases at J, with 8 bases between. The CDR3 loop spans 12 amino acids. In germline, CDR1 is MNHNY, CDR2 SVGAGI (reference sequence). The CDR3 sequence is CASSYGGSGYTF. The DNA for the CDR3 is TGTGCCAGCAGTTACGGGGGGTCTGGCTACACCTTC.

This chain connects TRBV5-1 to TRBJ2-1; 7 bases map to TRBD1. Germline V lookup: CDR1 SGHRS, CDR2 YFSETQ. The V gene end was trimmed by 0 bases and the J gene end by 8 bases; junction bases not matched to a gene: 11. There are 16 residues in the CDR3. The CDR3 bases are TGCGCCAGCAGCTTGGATGGTGGCAGGGGGTTTGATGAGCAGTTCTTC. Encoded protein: CASSLDGGRGFDEQFF.

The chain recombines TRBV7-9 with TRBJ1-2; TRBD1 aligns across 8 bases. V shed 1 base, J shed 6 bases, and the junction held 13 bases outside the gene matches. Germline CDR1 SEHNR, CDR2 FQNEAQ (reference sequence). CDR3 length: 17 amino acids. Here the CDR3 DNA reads TGTGCCAGCAGCTTAGAACTTCGGACAGGGAGGGGGAATGGCTACACCTTC. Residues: CASSLELRTGRGNGYTF.

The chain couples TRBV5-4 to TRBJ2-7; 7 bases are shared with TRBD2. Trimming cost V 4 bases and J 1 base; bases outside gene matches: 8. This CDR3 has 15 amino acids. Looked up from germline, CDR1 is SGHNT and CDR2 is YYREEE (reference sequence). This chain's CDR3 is CASSNRLAGSYEQYF. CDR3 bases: TGTGCCAGCAGCAACCGACTAGCCGGGTCCTACGAGCAGTACTTC.